This T cell receptor (beta chain) was obtained from a study of blood T cell repertoires in COVID-19 (dated by TCRdb to 2020 to 2022). For the study in its entirety: Samples covering the acute and convalescent phases of COVID-19 were provided by collaborators in the United States, Italy and Spain. Where available, HLA class I and class II types were taken from metadata supplied by the sample provider and were not determined by assay-based typing. The prospective study material was composed of cDNA or gDNA derived from T cells, B-cell-depleted T cells, or PBMCs. Subjects who had been exposed to COVID-19, were actively infected with it, or had recovered from it provided the deeply sampled blood TCRbeta repertoires that made up the dataset. Samples came from the ongoing ImmuneRACE study (first 160 participants) plus 1,254 subjects from 6 global collaborators. The repertoires were released in a freely available public database meant as a resource for research on the immune response to SARS-CoV-2. The sample metadata nearly always contained a de-identified subject ID, COVID-19 status, age in years and sex.

V lost 2 bases and J lost 0 bases; the stretch between them is 9 bases long. The CDR3 runs 15 amino acids, cysteine and phenylalanine included. The CDR3 DNA has 45 bases and is translated from base 1. CDR1 SGDLS and CDR2 YYNGEE are derived from the germline V gene. Regarding this clone: The antigen it recognizes is unknown. No much larger clone exists at a distance of one base, and base qualities are not known. Other DNA sequences in the same sample also yield this CDR3.

TCRbeta CDR3 regions were amplified from genomic DNA by means of the immunoSEQ Assay, a bias-controlled multiplex PCR. The study's own analysis went as follows. Within the assay, amplification of reference gene primers was used to estimate how many nucleated cells each sample contained. To quantify the absolute abundance of each unique TCRbeta CDR3 rearrangement, sequence reads were collapsed and filtered. For each sample, productive Simpson clonality was calculated as the square root of Simpson's diversity index across productive rearrangements. Entries here come from immuneACCESS through TCRdb and include only in-frame sequences with V and J called. Some clones fail to appear in such tables; in the studies checked, an unresolved V gene covers under half of the shortfall, and the cause of the remainder is unknown. V and J calls plus clone size are reproduced from that table; the DNA served to infer D and trimming. Recorded for this sample are 150,000 or so clones; roughly four fifths of them occurred a single time. More than 2.5% of the sample is taken by the ten largest.

Collaborating institutions collected whole blood in K2EDTA tubes following their own protocols. Collaborator samples were shipped for TCRbeta analysis as frozen whole blood, isolated PBMCs, or DNA extracted from either sample type. Here is what the overall study found, with its caveats: The amount of clinical and demographic metadata varied by source and participant and was provided uncurated.

The clonotype was recovered from an elderly woman with acute or convalescent COVID-19. Sequenced input: peripheral blood. The sequence is built from TRBV9 and TRBJ2-1, with TRBD1 perhaps the D gene, on 6 matching bases. The CDR3 here reads CASSVGTTSYNEQFF. The sequence in DNA is TGTGCCAGCAGCGTTGGGACAACCTCCTACAATGAGCAGTTCTTC.